These 14 T cell receptor beta chains share one sample of origin, sequenced in a study of beta chain features in type 1 diabetes. Overall study results and limits: Among all four CD4+ subsets, Type 1 diabetes patients had TCRB CDR3s that were moderately but significantly shorter.

These TCRs' antigens remain unknown. TCRB transcripts that were expressed got sequenced, as all of the isolated RNA had been reverse transcribed. Sequencing used immunoSEQ multiplex PCR; TCRdb keeps in-frame clones, though not all of them. Of 200,000 to 300,000 clones detected, roughly 11% appear once; the ten largest clones hold more than 0.015%. Sequencing used naive CD4+ T cells from blood. These TCRs come from a young man with type 1 diabetes.

The chain recombines TRBV11-2 with TRBJ1-1; D may be TRBD1 (6 bases). Trimming shortened V by 3 bases and J by 9 bases, and 17 bases separated the two germline ends. This CDR3 has 14 amino acids. Looked up from germline, CDR1 is SGHAT and CDR2 is FQNNGV. The CDR3 coding sequence is TGTGCCAGCAGCTTGGTGGCGCAGGGGACCAAAGCTTTCTTT. Its translation is CASSLVAQGTKAFF.

This clone turned up a few times. Distinct nucleotide sequences in the sample also encode this CDR3. This chain joins TRBV7-2 and TRBJ2-1; D might be TRBD2 (6 bases). Germline lookup yields CDR1 SGHTA and CDR2 FQGNSA. V was pared by 1 base and J by 2 bases, with 9 bases between. The CDR3 runs 15 residues. The CDR3 coding sequence is TGTGCCAGCAGCTTAGTAGGAGGGGCCTACAATGAGCAGTTCTTC. It translates to CASSLVGGAYNEQFF. Based on the CDR3 plus reference TRBV7-2 and TRBJ2-1, the full variable domain is GAGVSQSPSNKVTEKGKDVELRCDPISGHTALYWYRQSLGQGLEFLIYFQGNSAPDKSGLPSDRFSAERTGGSVSTLTIQRTQQEDSAVYLCASSLVGGAYNEQFFGPGTRLTVL.

This clone was seen only a few times. The chain uses TRBV6-5 and TRBJ1-5; D not certain. Trimming took 7 bases from V and 4 from J, leaving 14 bases between them. This CDR3 contains 14 residues. The V gene's germline CDR1 is MNHEY and CDR2 SVGAGI. The CDR3 loop reads CASIPLGSNQPQHF. In DNA, the CDR3 is TGTGCCAGCATACCTTTGGGCAGTAATCAGCCCCAGCATTTT.

This clone was seen a few times. This rearrangement joins TRBV5-1 to TRBJ2-5, with 9 bases that match TRBD1. This CDR3 contains 13 residues. Germline-derived CDR1 and CDR2 are SGHRS and YFSETQ. Losses at the gene ends were 8 bases for V and 4 bases for J; bases not matched to a gene: 6. Written as DNA, the CDR3 is TGCGCCAGTGACAGGGGGAGCGGAGAGACCCAGTACTTC. Translating it yields CASDRGSGETQYF.

A few counts support this clone. The chain couples TRBV20-1 to TRBJ1-2; no firm D call. V was shortened by 3 bases and J by 4 bases, with 6 bases between the two germline ends. The CDR3 extends over 11 amino acids. Germline values: CDR1 DFQATT, CDR2 SNEGSKA (reference sequence). CDR3 in DNA: TGCAGTGCTAGCGGGATCTATGGCTACACCTTC. Translating gives CSASGIYGYTF.

This clone was picked up a small number of times. The V gene is TRBV6-1, the J gene TRBJ1-5, with TRBD1 matching over 7 bases. There are 10 residues in the CDR3. J gave up 7 bases and V 10 bases, and 1 base lay outside the gene matches. Germline V CDR1 and CDR2: MNHNS, SASEGT. CDR3 in amino acids: CATQGQPQHF. The CDR3 DNA reads as TGTGCCACACAGGGGCAGCCCCAGCATTTT.

The chain links TRBV7-9 to TRBJ1-1; 9 positions match TRBD1. V was pared by 0 bases and J by 4 bases, with 6 bases of the junction left unmatched. In germline, CDR1 is SEHNR, CDR2 FQNEAQ (reference sequence). The CDR3 contains 16 residues. CDR3 residues: CASSLADRGIGTEAFF. CDR3 coding DNA: TGTGCCAGCAGCTTAGCGGACAGGGGAATCGGCACTGAAGCTTTCTTT.

This clone occurred a few times. The chain couples TRBV2 to TRBJ2-7, with 8 bases that match TRBD2. The CDR3 runs 14 residues. The germline gives CDR1 SNHLY, CDR2 FYNNEI. V lost 9 bases, J lost 1 base, and 8 bases stayed unmatched. The CDR3 protein is CASRDPGGSYEQYF. In DNA form, the CDR3 reads TGTGCCAGTAGAGACCCGGGGGGGTCCTACGAGCAGTACTTC.

This clone was observed a few times. The chain is built from TRBV6-5 and TRBJ2-7, with D perhaps matching TRBD2 (6 bases). The CDR3 is made up of 14 amino acids. V was clipped by 2 bases and J by 3 bases, with 11 bases between them. From germline, CDR1 is MNHEY and CDR2 SVGAGI. The CDR3 reads CASSYAAGNYEQYF. CDR3 sequence (DNA): TGTGCCAGCAGTTACGCGGCGGGGAACTACGAGCAGTACTTC.

The chain has TRBV5-1 and TRBJ2-1, with D perhaps TRBD1 (6 bases). Germline-derived CDR1 and CDR2 are SGHRS and YFSETQ. V lost 4 bases and J lost 3, with 11 bases in between. This CDR3 is built from 14 residues. The CDR3 loop reads CASSLRGDYNEQFF. The CDR3 region has the DNA TGCGCCAGCAGCCTCAGGGGAGACTACAATGAGCAGTTCTTC.

The chain combines TRBV6-5 with TRBJ1-2, with no clear D. The CDR3 runs to 13 residues. Per the germline V gene, CDR1 is MNHEY and CDR2 is SVGAGI. V lost 6 bases, J lost 0 bases, and 8 bases lay in between. The CDR3: CASSSLANYGYTF. The CDR3, as DNA: TGTGCCAGCAGCTCATTAGCTAACTATGGCTACACCTTC.

J is TRBJ2-5 and V is TRBV5-6; D ambiguous. This CDR3 is 13 amino acids long. The ends were cut back, 0 bases at V and 4 bases at J, with 7 bases in the middle. Germline V CDR1 and CDR2: SGHDT, YYEEEE. CDR3 DNA: TGTGCCAGCAGCTTGGGACTTGGAGAGACCCAGTACTTC. This encodes CASSLGLGETQYF.

Worth noting for this clone: The sample carries other DNA sequences with the same CDR3. The V and J genes are TRBV7-3 and TRBJ2-1; D might be TRBD2 (5 bases). Trimming stripped 2 bases from V and 0 bases from J, with 8 bases between. CDR3 length equals 15 residues. From germline, CDR1 is SGHTA and CDR2 FQGTGA. CDR3 in amino acids: CASSLPGSSYNEQFF. The CDR3 region has the DNA TGTGCCAGCAGCTTACCGGGGAGCTCCTACAATGAGCAGTTCTTC.

This chain uses TRBV14 with TRBJ2-7; possibly TRBD1 for D (5 bases). Trimming left V 0 bases short and J 0 bases short, with 9 bases between. This CDR3 comprises 15 residues. Germline V lookup: CDR1 SGHDN, CDR2 FVKESK. The CDR3 coding sequence is TGTGCCAGCAGCCAAGAGGCAGGGAACTCCTACGAGCAGTACTTC. Its protein is CASSQEAGNSYEQYF.